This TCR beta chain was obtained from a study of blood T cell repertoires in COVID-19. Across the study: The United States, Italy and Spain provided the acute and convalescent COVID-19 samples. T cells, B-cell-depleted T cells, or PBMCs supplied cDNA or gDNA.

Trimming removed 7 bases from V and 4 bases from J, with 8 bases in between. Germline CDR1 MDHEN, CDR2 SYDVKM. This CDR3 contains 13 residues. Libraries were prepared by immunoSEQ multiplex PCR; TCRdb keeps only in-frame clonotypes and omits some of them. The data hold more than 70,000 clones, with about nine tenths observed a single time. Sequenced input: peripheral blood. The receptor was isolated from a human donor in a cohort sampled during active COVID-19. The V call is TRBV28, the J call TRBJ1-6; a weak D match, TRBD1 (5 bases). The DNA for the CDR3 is TGTGCCAGCAAGGGGAGGTATAATTCACCCCTCCACTTT. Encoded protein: CASKGRYNSPLHF.